This T cell receptor beta chain emerged from a study of early T cells in non-severe SARS-CoV-2 infection. This clonotype has at least ten counts. Via MiXCR, TCRdb re-called the 5' RACE reads, giving one row per CDR3 protein. Of about 89,000 distinct CDR3 sequences listed, roughly 14% are singletons. This TCR was recovered from an adult who was a healthcare worker with PCR-confirmed SARS-CoV-2 infection or an uninfected control (not recorded which). Sequenced material: whole blood.

The CDR3 bases are TGTGCCACCACGGGGTTCTCGGACACTGAAGCTTTCTTT. This encodes CATTGFSDTEAFF. The V gene is TRBV24-1, the J gene TRBJ1-1; D call uncertain. V gave up 8 bases and J gave up 3 bases, with 12 bases separating them. CDR1 is KGHDR, CDR2 SFDVKD, per germline. The CDR3 consists of 13 residues.